This entry lists 6 T cell receptor beta chains sequenced from one sample in a study of T-cell memory formation after mild COVID-19 (dated by TCRdb to about 2021). The library was generated by 5' RACE. Sequenced using an Illumina NovaSeq 6000. TCRdb itself trimmed the public reads at Q25 with fastp, ran MiXCR and retained productive beta chains. CDR3 protein sequences are deduplicated, and each keeps its most common genes and DNA. Here the sample has hundreds of thousands of distinct CDR3 sequences; about 20% occur a single time. Around 9.2% of the sample rests with the top ten. Source material: PBMCs or a T cell subset sorted from them (not recorded which). The receptors here all came from an adult woman who had mild COVID-19 (a few samples of this study predate the infection). The sample titles of this study are shuffled in the database, so cell type and time point are left out; the donor was told from shared clones.

This chain joins TRBV3-1 and TRBJ2-7, with D possibly matching TRBD1 (6 bases). The V gene's germline CDR1 is LGHDT and CDR2 YNNKEL (reference sequence). The CDR3 consists of 15 residues. With 0 bases removed from V and 6 bases from J, the gap between germline ends came to 15 bases. The CDR3 coding sequence is TGTGCCAGCAGCCAAGATACGACAGGATCGGGCGAGCAGTACTTC. This encodes CASSQDTTGSGEQYF.

This clonotype turned up a few times. The gene calls are TRBV20-1 and TRBJ2-1; the match to TRBD2 covers 7 bases. Germline lookup yields CDR1 DFQATT and CDR2 SNEGSKA (reference sequence). There are 15 residues in the CDR3. The V gene end was trimmed by 3 bases and the J gene end by 3 bases; junction bases not matched to a gene: 8. In DNA, the CDR3 is TGCAGTGCTAGCGGGAGGTTACCCATCTACAATGAGCAGTTCTTC. Translating it yields CSASGRLPIYNEQFF.

V usage is TRBV21-1 and J usage is TRBJ2-1; no check of the table's D call, TRBD2, against the DNA was made. TRBV21-1 has pseudogene status. The CDR3 runs to 15 residues. The CDR3 DNA sequence: TGTGCCAGCAGCCTCCGGGACTTTGCCTACAATGAGCAGTTCTTC. Translation: CASSLRDFAYNEQFF.

The chain recombines TRBV7-6 with TRBJ2-3; TRBD1 is a possible D gene (6 bases). The CDR3 extends over 14 amino acids. V gave up 8 bases and J gave up 1 base, with 13 bases separating them. The germline CDR1 and CDR2 sequences are SGHVS and FNYEAQ. The chain's CDR3 is CASRLRQGTDTQYF. CDR3 nucleotides: TGTGCCAGCCGCCTAAGACAGGGCACAGATACGCAGTATTTT.

In regard to this clonotype: The junction departs from germline at one end; a sequencing error may be responsible. The gene calls are TRBV20-1 and TRBJ2-1; 7 bases line up with TRBD2. The CDR3 sequence is 13 residues long. Germline values: CDR1 DFQATT, CDR2 SNEGSKA (reference sequence). This chain's CDR3 is CSGRGETGLPRIF. The DNA for the CDR3 is TGCAGTGGACGGGGGGAAACGGGCCTGCCTCGAATCTTC.

This clonotype occurred many times. V is TRBV5-5 and J is TRBJ2-1; tentatively, D is TRBD1 or TRBD2 (6 bases each). This CDR3 spans 15 amino acids. The germline V and J ends were trimmed by 5 bases and 7 bases, with 19 bases remaining between them. The germline V gene encodes CDR1 SGHKS and CDR2 YYEKEE (reference sequence). The CDR3 spells CASRRGATYNNEQFF. The CDR3 DNA reads as TGTGCCAGCAGAAGGGGGGCTACATATAATAATGAGCAGTTCTTC.